Reported below is one T cell receptor (beta chain). Sequencing used immunoSEQ multiplex PCR; TCRdb keeps in-frame clones, though not all of them. Seen here are roughly 89,000 clones, 90% to 95% observed once, and the top ten hold about 4.5%. The data derive from a study of T cell changes during pregnancy in multiple sclerosis. The length of the CDR3 is 17 residues. The ends lost 3 bases at V and 0 bases at J; junction bases unmatched: 2. Looked up from germline, CDR1 is SGHVS and CDR2 is FQNEAQ. This rearrangement joins TRBV7-8 to TRBJ2-1; 13 bases are a match to TRBD2. Specimen: peripheral blood, collected in the first trimester of pregnancy. This receptor was taken from a female donor with multiple sclerosis, enrolled in a pregnancy study. The CDR3 DNA is TGTGCCAGCAGCTTGGGACTAGCGGGGAGCTCCTACAATGAGCAGTTCTTC. Encoded protein: CASSLGLAGSSYNEQFF.